The 12 T cell receptor beta chains below were found in one sample sequenced in a study of blood T cell repertoires in COVID-19. The data were produced by immunoSEQ multiplex PCR, yet TCRdb's version contains in-frame clones alone and is incomplete. The sample lists tens of thousands of clones, roughly nine tenths seen once, with approximately 17% in the top ten. Specimen: peripheral blood. Receptors originate from a man older than 75 in a cohort sampled during active COVID-19.

The V gene is TRBV15, the J gene TRBJ2-5; D not resolved. The CDR3 consists of 13 residues. CDR1 and CDR2 from the germline V gene are LNHNV and YYDKDF (reference sequence). V was clipped by 4 bases and J by 5 bases, with 11 bases between them. This CDR3 is CATSTNSEETQYF. The CDR3 bases are TGTGCCACCAGCACAAACTCCGAGGAGACCCAGTACTTC.

The rearrangement joins TRBV18 to TRBJ2-3; 7 nucleotides line up with TRBD2. CDR3 length: 15 amino acids. CDR1 and CDR2 (germline): KGHSH, LQKENI. V lost 3 bases and J lost 2; bases outside the gene matches: 5. The CDR3: CASSPGGGATDTQYF. In DNA form, the CDR3 reads TGTGCCAGCTCACCTGGCGGGGGAGCCACAGATACGCAGTATTTT.

The chain joins TRBV3-1 (or the pseudogene TRBV3-2) to TRBJ2-2; 8 bases agree with TRBD2. This CDR3 comprises 15 residues. With V trimmed by 8 bases and J by 2 bases, 7 bases remained unmatched. Per germline, CDR1 LGHDT and CDR2 YNNKEL (reference sequence). The CDR3 loop reads CASSQRGTNTGELFF. CDR3 sequence (DNA): TGTGCCAGCTCCCAGCGGGGGACCAACACCGGGGAGCTGTTTTTT.

The chain employs TRBV5-1 and TRBJ2-2, with D unresolved. The germline V gene encodes CDR1 SGHRS and CDR2 YFSETQ. The V end lost 5 bases, the J end lost 8 bases, and 7 bases lay between the germline ends. There are 11 residues in the CDR3. The CDR3 here is CASRQQGELFF. CDR3 sequence (DNA): TGCGCCAGCAGACAACAGGGGGAGCTGTTTTTT.

This rearrangement joins TRBV5-1 to TRBJ2-5; D not resolved. CDR1 SGHRS and CDR2 YFSETQ come from the germline V gene. Trimming stripped 4 bases from V and 2 bases from J, with 12 bases between. The CDR3 is made up of 14 amino acids. CDR3 sequence reads: CASSGDSLQETQYF. The DNA for the CDR3 is TGCGCCAGCAGCGGCGATAGCTTACAAGAGACCCAGTACTTC.

This clone was picked up one time. CDR3 sequence (DNA): TGTGCCAGTAGTATAGATTCGGGACAGGGGGCGCGGAATGGCTACACCTTC. It translates to CASSIDSGQGARNGYTF. V is TRBV19 and J is TRBJ1-2, with 12 bases matching TRBD1. CDR1 is LNHDA and CDR2 is SQIVND in the germline V gene (reference sequence). The CDR3 length is 17 residues. The junction had 8 bases not matched to a gene; V was cut back by 0 bases and J by 6 bases.

The chain has TRBV5-4 and TRBJ1-2; 7 bases fit TRBD1. The germline gives CDR1 SGHNT, CDR2 YYREEE (reference sequence). V trimming: 4 bases; J trimming: 2 bases; junction bases outside the gene matches: 8. The CDR3 is made up of 15 amino acids. This CDR3 is CASSSPGTVNYGYTF. CDR3 DNA: TGTGCCAGCAGCAGTCCCGGGACAGTCAACTATGGCTACACCTTC. Full variable domain (rest looked up from reference TRBV5-4 and TRBJ1-2): ETGVTQSPTHLIKTRGQQVTLRCSSQSGHNTVSWYQQALGQGPQFIFQYYREEENGRGNFPPRFSGLQFPNYSSELNVNALELDDSALYLCASSSPGTVNYGYTFGSGTRLTVV.

V gene TRBV5-4 combines with J gene TRBJ2-1, with unresolved D. Trimming pared 0 bases from V and 7 bases from J, leaving 5 bases between. The CDR3 length is 12 residues. Germline V gives CDR1 SGHNT, CDR2 YYREEE (reference sequence). This CDR3 reads CASSLDRNEQFF. The CDR3 DNA reads as TGTGCCAGCAGCTTGGACCGGAATGAGCAGTTCTTC.

This clone is a singleton in its sample. The chain links TRBV11-2 to TRBJ2-3; the match to TRBD2 covers 7 bases. The CDR3 runs to 16 residues. With V trimmed by 0 bases and J by 1 base, 4 bases remained unmatched. CDR1 SGHAT and CDR2 FQNNGV come from the germline V gene. CDR3 sequence: CASSLDIAGGTDTQYF. CDR3 DNA: TGTGCCAGCAGCTTAGATATTGCGGGGGGCACAGATACGCAGTATTTT.

The chain recombines TRBV28 with TRBJ2-4, with a weak D call TRBD1 (5 bases). This CDR3 is built from 15 residues. Looked up from germline, CDR1 is MDHEN and CDR2 is SYDVKM. The V gene lost 4 bases and the J gene lost 3 bases, with 13 bases spanning the gap. The CDR3 nucleotides are TGTGCCAGCAGTTCTCAGGGAATGGGCAAAAACATTCAGTACTTC. Protein product: CASSSQGMGKNIQYF.

The V and J genes are TRBV7-2 and TRBJ1-4, with 10 bases identical to TRBD1. This CDR3 contains 14 residues. V gave up 5 bases and J gave up 6 bases; unmatched junction bases: 3. Germline loops: CDR1 SGHTA, CDR2 FQGNSA. The CDR3 reads CASSAGTGDEKLFF. CDR3 nucleotides: TGTGCCAGCAGCGCCGGGACAGGGGATGAAAAACTGTTTTTT.

The chain has TRBV19 and TRBJ2-6; maybe TRBD1 (5 bases). The CDR3 sequence is 16 residues long. V lost 9 bases to trimming and J lost 2 bases, with 17 bases between them. Germline V CDR1 and CDR2: LNHDA, SQIVND (reference sequence). Here the CDR3 DNA reads TGTGCCAGCAGGGTGTGGGGTTCTCCTGGGGCCAACGTCCTGACTTTC. Encoded protein: CASRVWGSPGANVLTF.